This T cell receptor (beta chain) derives from a study of beta chain features in type 1 diabetes. Overall study: Examined across all samples were some 110 million sorted cells.

Study-level findings and limits: TCRB CDR3 length was moderately but significantly reduced in all four CD4+ subsets of Type 1 diabetes patients.

Germline CDR1 is GTSNPN and CDR2 is SVGIG (reference sequence). V was clipped by 2 bases and J by 13 bases, with 16 bases between them. The CDR3 contains 12 residues. By way of CD45RO/CCR7/CD25/CD127/CD95/CD27, the CD4+ regulatory, stem cell-like memory, central memory and naive cells were sorted. The isolated RNA, all of it, was reverse transcribed, so expressed TCRB transcripts were what got sequenced. Sequenced by immunoSEQ multiplex PCR; TCRdb stores in-frame clones only, minus some. The table records around 600,000 clones, around 11% of them present only once. As regards this clone: The antigen remains unidentified.

The source is a man aged 30-40 years with type 1 diabetes. The sample was naive CD4+ T cells from blood. V gene TRBV30 combines with J gene TRBJ2-3, with D tentatively TRBD2 (6 bases). In nucleotides, the CDR3 is TGTGCCTGGAGTCCTTGGGGGGTCCAGGAGTATTTT. Translating gives CAWSPWGVQEYF.